This T cell receptor beta chain was documented in a study of OX40 agonist ivuxolimab in advanced cancers. The V gene's germline CDR1 is GTSNPN and CDR2 SVGIG (reference sequence). The CDR3 runs 12 residues. V was cut by 0 bases and J by 4 bases, with 7 bases left in between. Here immunoSEQ multiplex PCR was the method, and the copy in TCRdb shows in-frame clones only, minus some. In the table there are just over 70,000 clones, roughly 84% of which are singletons. The chain links TRBV30 to TRBJ2-7; possible D gene TRBD2, 6 bases. Sample: CD4+ or CD8+ T cells sorted from blood, taken in a trial of the OX40 agonist ivuxolimab. The sequence was collected from an adult with an advanced solid tumor such as melanoma, head and neck, liver or kidney cancer. The CDR3 nucleotides are TGTGCCTGGAGTGTACGGGGGTACGAGCAGTACTTC. This gives the protein CAWSVRGYEQYF.